Shown below are 9 T cell receptor beta chains from a single sample sequenced in a study of T cells in Graves' hyperthyroidism and ophthalmopathy. From RNA transcripts, TCR beta CDR3 regions were amplified. The TCR CDR3 was amplified in a first-round RT-PCR using the HTBI primer set. TCRdb ran MiXCR on the multiplex PCR reads and lists one entry per CDR3 protein. The repertoire holds fewer than 650,000 distinct CDR3 sequences, with 14% as singletons. Sequenced material: blood. The receptor set was obtained from a woman aged 35 to 49 with Graves' hyperthyroidism.

This clonotype was detected many times. The chain uses TRBV10-3 and TRBJ2-7, with 9 bases fitting TRBD1. There are 15 residues in the CDR3. CDR1 ENHRY and CDR2 SYGVKD come from the germline V gene. V dropped 4 bases and J dropped 5; count of bases not matched to a gene: 9. The CDR3 here is CAISVGTGRNDEQYF. Here the CDR3 DNA reads TGTGCCATCAGTGTAGGGACAGGGAGGAATGACGAGCAGTACTTC.

This clonotype was seen repeatedly, ten times or more. V usage is TRBV6-1 and J usage is TRBJ2-7, with TRBD2 identical over 9 bases. Trimming took 6 bases from V and 2 from J; bases not matched to a gene: 8. Germline V gene sequence: CDR1 MNHNS, CDR2 SASEGT. CDR3 length: 15 residues. The CDR3 DNA reads TGTGCCAGCAGACCTACTAGCGGGTCCGCCTACGAGCAGTACTTC. Encoded protein: CASRPTSGSAYEQYF.

This clonotype was found many times. V is TRBV12-3 or TRBV12-4 and J is TRBJ2-7; D perhaps matches TRBD1 (6 bases). Trimming stripped 8 bases from V and 2 bases from J, with 16 bases between. This CDR3 spans 14 amino acids. The DNA for the CDR3 is TGTGCCAGCGGCGACAGGTTTTCCGCCTACGAGCAGTACTTC. It codes for CASGDRFSAYEQYF.

This clonotype turned up a few times. V gene TRBV4-1 combines with J gene TRBJ2-2; D possibly corresponds to TRBD2 (6 bases). Germline CDR1 is MGHRA and CDR2 is YSYEKL. V was trimmed by 3 bases and J by 2 bases, leaving 13 bases between them. The CDR3 consists of 16 residues. The CDR3 here is CASSQARGTNTGELFF. The CDR3 DNA reads as TGCGCCAGCAGCCAGGCCCGGGGGACTAACACCGGGGAGCTGTTTTTT.

V usage is TRBV6-1 and J usage is TRBJ1-2; D unclear. This CDR3 is 13 amino acids long. Trimming left V 5 bases short and J 3 bases short, with 10 bases between. Germline V gives CDR1 MNHNS, CDR2 SASEGT. In DNA form, the CDR3 reads TGTGCCAGCAGTTACAGACCGGACTATGGCTACACCTTC. Amino acid sequence: CASSYRPDYGYTF.

This clonotype came up many times. The chain uses TRBV18 and TRBJ2-7; no definite D call. CDR3 length: 15 residues. Between the trimmed V and J ends, which lost 1 base and 1 base, there was a span of 11 bases. The V gene's germline CDR1 is KGHSH and CDR2 LQKENI. CDR3 protein: CASSPQGSTSYEQYF. The CDR3 region has the DNA TGTGCCAGCTCACCACAGGGCAGTACTTCCTACGAGCAGTACTTC.

V and J are TRBV7-8 and TRBJ2-7, with 10 bases that match TRBD1. There are 13 residues in the CDR3. After removal of 4 bases from V and 5 bases from J, the junction contained 2 bases not matched to a gene. Germline assignment: CDR1 SGHVS and CDR2 FQNEAQ. The CDR3: CASSWTGGDEQYF. The CDR3 DNA sequence: TGTGCCAGCAGCTGGACAGGGGGGGACGAGCAGTACTTC. The whole variable domain, filled in from reference TRBV7-8 and TRBJ2-7, reads GAGVSQSPRYKVAKRGQDVALRCDPISGHVSLFWYQQALGQGPEFLTYFQNEAQLDKSGLPSDRFFAERPEGSVSTLKIQRTQQEDSAVYLCASSWTGGDEQYFGPGTRLTVT.

V and J are TRBV19 and TRBJ1-1; TRBD1 is a possible D gene (5 bases). Deletions cut 3 bases from V and 6 bases from J, with 17 bases between. Germline CDR1 LNHDA, CDR2 SQIVND (reference sequence). There are 15 residues in the CDR3. The CDR3 spells CASSIPGEGRSEAFF. The CDR3 region has the DNA TGTGCCAGTAGTATCCCCGGGGAGGGGAGGTCTGAAGCTTTCTTT.

Many counts were recorded for this clonotype. The chain links TRBV28 to TRBJ2-2, with TRBD1 as a possible D gene (6 bases). V lost 5 bases to trimming and J lost 4 bases, with 11 bases between them. The germline gives CDR1 MDHEN, CDR2 SYDVKM. CDR3 length equals 14 residues. The CDR3 protein is CASSEQGITGELFF. The DNA of the CDR3 is TGTGCCAGCAGTGAACAGGGTATCACCGGGGAGCTGTTTTTT.